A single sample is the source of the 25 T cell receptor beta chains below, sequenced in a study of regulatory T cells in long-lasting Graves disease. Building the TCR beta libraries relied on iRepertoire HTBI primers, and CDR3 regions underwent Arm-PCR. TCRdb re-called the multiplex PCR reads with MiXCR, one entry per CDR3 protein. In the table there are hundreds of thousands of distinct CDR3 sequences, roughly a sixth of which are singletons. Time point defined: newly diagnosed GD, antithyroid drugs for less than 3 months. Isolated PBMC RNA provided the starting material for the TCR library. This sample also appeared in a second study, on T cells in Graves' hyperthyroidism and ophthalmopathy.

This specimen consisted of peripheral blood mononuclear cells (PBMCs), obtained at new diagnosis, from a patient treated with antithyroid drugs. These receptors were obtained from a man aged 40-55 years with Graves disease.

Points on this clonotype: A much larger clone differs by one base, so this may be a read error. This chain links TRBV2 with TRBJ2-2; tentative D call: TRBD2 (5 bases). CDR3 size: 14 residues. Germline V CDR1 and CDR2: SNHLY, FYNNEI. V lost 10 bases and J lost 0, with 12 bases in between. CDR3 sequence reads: CANGRTANTGELFF. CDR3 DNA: TGTGCCAACGGACGGACTGCGAACACCGGGGAGCTGTTTTTT.

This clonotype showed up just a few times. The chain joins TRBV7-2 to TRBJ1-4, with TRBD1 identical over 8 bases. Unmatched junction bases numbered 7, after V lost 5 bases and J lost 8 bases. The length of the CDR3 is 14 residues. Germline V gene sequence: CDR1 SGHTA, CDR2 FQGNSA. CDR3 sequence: CASSTRTGTEKLFF. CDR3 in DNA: TGTGCCAGCAGCACCCGGACAGGGACAGAAAAACTGTTTTTT.

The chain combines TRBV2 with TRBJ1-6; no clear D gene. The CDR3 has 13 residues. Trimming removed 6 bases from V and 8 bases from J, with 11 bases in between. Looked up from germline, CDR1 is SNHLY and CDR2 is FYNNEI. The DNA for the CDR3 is TGTGCCAGCAGGAGGGAGGCAGATTCACCCCTCCACTTT. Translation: CASRREADSPLHF.

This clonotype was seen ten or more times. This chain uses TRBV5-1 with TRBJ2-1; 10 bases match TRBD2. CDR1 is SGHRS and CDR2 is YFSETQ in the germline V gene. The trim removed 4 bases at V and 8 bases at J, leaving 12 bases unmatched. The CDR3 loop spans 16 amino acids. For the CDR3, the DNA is TGCGCCAGCAGCCAAAGTCAAGCGGGGGGGTACGATGAGCAGTTCTTC. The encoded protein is CASSQSQAGGYDEQFF.

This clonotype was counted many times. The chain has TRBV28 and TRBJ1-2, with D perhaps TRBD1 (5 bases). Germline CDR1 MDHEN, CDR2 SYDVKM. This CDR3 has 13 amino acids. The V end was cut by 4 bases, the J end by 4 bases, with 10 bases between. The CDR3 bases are TGTGCCAGCAGTTCTCCGACAGTCTATGGCTACACCTTC. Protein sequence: CASSSPTVYGYTF.

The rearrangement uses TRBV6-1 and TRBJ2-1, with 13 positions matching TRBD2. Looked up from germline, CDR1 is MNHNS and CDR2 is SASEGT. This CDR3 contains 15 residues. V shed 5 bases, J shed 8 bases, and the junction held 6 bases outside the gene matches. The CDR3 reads CASSHTSGGGYEQFF. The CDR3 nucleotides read TGTGCCAGCAGTCATACTAGCGGGGGGGGCTATGAGCAGTTCTTC.

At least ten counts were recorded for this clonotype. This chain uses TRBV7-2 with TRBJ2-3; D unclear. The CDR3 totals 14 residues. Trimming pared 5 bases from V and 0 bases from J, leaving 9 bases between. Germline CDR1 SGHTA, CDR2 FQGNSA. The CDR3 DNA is TGTGCCAGCAGCCAAGCCTCTAGCACAGATACGCAGTATTTT. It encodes CASSQASSTDTQYF.

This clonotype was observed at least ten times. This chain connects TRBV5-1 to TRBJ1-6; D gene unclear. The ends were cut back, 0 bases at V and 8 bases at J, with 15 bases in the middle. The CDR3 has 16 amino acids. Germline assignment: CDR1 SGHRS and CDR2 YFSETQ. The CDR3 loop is CASSLAPGRSDSPLHF. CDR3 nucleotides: TGCGCCAGCAGCTTGGCCCCAGGAAGGTCCGATTCACCCCTCCACTTT.

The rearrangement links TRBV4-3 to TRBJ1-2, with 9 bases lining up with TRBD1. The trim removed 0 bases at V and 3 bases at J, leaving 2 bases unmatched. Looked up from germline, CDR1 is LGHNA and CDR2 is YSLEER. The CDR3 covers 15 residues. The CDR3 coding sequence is TGCGCCAGCAGCCAAGATTGGACAGGGGACTATGGCTACACCTTC. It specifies CASSQDWTGDYGYTF.

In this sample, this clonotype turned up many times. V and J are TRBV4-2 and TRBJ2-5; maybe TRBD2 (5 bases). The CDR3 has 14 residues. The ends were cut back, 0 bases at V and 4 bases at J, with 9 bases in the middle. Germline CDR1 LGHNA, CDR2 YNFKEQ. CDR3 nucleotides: TGTGCCAGCAGCCAAGAGGCGGGCTCAGAGACCCAGTACTTC. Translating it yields CASSQEAGSETQYF.

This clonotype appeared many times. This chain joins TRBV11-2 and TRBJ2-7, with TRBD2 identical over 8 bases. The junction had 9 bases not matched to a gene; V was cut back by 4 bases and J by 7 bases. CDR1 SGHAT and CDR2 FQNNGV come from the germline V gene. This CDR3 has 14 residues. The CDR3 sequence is CASSSAAGEREQYF. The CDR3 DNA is TGTGCCAGCAGCTCCGCAGCGGGGGAGAGAGAGCAGTACTTC.

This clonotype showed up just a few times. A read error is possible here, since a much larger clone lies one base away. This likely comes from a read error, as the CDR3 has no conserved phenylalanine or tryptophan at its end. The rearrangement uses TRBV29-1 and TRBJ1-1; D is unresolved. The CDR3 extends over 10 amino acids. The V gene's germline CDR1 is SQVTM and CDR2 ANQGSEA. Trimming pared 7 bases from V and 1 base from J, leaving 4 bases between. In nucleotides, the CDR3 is TGCAGCGGAGAGAACACTGAAGCTTTCTCT. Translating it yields CSGENTEAFS.

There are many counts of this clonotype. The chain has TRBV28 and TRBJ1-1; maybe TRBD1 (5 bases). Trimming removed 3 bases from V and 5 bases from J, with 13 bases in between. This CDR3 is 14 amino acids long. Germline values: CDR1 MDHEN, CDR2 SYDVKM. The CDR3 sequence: CASSLGGMRTEAFF. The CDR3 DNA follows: TGTGCCAGCAGTTTGGGGGGTATGAGAACTGAAGCTTTCTTT.

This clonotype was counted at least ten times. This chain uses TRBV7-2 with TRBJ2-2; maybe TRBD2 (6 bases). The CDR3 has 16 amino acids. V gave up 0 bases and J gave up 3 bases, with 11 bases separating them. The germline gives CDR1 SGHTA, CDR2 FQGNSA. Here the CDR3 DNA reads TGTGCCAGCAGCTTAGCGACGACGGGGGACACCGGGGAGCTGTTTTTT. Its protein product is CASSLATTGDTGELFF.

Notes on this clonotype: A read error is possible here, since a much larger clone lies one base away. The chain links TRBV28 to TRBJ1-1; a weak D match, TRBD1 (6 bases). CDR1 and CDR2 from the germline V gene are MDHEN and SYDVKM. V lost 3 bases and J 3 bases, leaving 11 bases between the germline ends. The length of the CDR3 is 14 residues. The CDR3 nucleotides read TGTGCCAGCAGTTTCCTGCAGGGGCACACTGAAGCTTTCTTT. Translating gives CASSFLQGHTEAFF.

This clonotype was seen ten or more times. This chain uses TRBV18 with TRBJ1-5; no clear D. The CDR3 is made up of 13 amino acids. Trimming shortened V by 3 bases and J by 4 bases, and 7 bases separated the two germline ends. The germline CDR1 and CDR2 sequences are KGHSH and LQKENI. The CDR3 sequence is CASSPLENQPQHF. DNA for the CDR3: TGTGCCAGCTCACCCCTGGAGAATCAGCCCCAGCATTTT.

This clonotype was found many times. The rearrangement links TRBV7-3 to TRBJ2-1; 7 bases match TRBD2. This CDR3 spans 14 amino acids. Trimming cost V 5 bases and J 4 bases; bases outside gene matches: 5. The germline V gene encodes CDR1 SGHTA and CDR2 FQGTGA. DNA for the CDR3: TGTGCCAGCAGCCCGGGGGACTATTACAATGAGCAGTTCTTC. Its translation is CASSPGDYYNEQFF.

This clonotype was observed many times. Here the CDR3 reads CASSQSRGMYEQYF. CDR3 coding DNA: TGTGCCAGCAGCCAATCCCGGGGGATGTACGAGCAGTACTTC. The chain joins TRBV3-1 to TRBJ2-7; D perhaps matches TRBD2 (6 bases). The ends were cut back, 2 bases at V and 4 bases at J, with 12 bases in the middle. The germline V gene has CDR1 LGHDT and CDR2 YNNKEL (reference sequence). The CDR3 contains 14 residues.

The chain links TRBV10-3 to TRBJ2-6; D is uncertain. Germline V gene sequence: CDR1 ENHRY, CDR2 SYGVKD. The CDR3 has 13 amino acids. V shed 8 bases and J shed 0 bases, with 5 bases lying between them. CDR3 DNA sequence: TGTGCCATCCGCGACTCTGGGGCCAACGTCCTGACTTTC. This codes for CAIRDSGANVLTF.

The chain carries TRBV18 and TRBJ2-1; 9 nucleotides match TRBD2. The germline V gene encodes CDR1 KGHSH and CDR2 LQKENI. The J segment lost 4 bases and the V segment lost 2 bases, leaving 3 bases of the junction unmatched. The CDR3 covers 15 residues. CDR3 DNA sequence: TGTGCCAGCTCACCAATCCTAGCGGGATACAATGAGCAGTTCTTC. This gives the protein CASSPILAGYNEQFF. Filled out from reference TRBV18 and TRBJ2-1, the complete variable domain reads NAGVMQNPRHLVRRRGQEARLRCSPMKGHSHVYWYRQLPEEGLKFMVYLQKENIIDESGMPKERFSAEFPKEGPSILRIQQVVRGDSAAYFCASSPILAGYNEQFFGPGTRLTVL.

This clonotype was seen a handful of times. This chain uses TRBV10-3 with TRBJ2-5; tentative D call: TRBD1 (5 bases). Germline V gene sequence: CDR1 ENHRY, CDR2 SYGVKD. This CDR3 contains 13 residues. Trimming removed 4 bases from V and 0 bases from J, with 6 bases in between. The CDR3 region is CAISGQYQETQYF. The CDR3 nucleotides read TGTGCCATCAGTGGACAGTACCAAGAGACCCAGTACTTC.

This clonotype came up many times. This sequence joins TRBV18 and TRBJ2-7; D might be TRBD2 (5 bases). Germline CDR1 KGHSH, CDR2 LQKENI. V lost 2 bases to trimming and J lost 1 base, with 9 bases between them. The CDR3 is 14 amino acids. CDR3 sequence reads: CASSPARGSYEQYF. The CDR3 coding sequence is TGTGCCAGCTCACCAGCTCGGGGATCCTACGAGCAGTACTTC.

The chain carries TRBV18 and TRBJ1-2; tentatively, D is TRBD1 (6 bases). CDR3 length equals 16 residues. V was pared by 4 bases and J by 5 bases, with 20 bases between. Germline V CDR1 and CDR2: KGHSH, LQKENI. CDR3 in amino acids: CASSLSPGQKIYGYTF. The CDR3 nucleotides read TGTGCCAGCTCACTCTCCCCTGGACAGAAGATATATGGCTACACCTTC.

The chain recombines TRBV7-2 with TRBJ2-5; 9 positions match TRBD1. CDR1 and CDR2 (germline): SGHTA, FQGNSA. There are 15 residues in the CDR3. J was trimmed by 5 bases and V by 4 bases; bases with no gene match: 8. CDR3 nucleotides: TGTGCCAGCAGCTCCCAGACAGGGGGGTCGGAGACCCAGTACTTC. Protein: CASSSQTGGSETQYF.

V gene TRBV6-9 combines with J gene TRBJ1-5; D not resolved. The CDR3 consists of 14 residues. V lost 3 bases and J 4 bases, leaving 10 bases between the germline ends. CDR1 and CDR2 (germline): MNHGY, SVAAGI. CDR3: CASSYSLGNQPQHF. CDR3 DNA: TGTGCCAGCAGTTACTCCTTGGGGAATCAGCCCCAGCATTTT.